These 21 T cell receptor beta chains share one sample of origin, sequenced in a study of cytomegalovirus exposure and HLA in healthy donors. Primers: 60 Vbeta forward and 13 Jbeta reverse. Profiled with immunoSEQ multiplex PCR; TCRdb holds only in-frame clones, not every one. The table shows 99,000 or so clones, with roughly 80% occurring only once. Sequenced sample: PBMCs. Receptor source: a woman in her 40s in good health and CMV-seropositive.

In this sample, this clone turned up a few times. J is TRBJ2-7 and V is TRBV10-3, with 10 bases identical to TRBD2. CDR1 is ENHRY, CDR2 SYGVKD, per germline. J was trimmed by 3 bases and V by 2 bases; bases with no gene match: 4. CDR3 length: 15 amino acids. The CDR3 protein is CAISEASGSVYEQYF. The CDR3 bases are TGTGCCATCAGTGAGGCTAGCGGGAGCGTCTACGAGCAGTACTTC.

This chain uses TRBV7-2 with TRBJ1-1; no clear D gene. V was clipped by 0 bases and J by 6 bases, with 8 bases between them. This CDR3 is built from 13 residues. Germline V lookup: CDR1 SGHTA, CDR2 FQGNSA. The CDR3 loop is CASSLAPRAEAFF. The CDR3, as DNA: TGTGCCAGCAGCTTAGCCCCCCGGGCTGAAGCTTTCTTT.

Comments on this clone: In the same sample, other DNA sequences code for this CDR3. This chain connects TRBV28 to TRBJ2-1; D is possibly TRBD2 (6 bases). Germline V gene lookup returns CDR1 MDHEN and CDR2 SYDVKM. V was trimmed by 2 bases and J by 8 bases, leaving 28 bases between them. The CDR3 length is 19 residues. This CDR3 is CASSLPSKLGLAVNDEQFF. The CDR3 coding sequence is TGTGCCAGCAGTTTACCCTCAAAGTTGGGACTGGCGGTTAACGATGAGCAGTTCTTC.

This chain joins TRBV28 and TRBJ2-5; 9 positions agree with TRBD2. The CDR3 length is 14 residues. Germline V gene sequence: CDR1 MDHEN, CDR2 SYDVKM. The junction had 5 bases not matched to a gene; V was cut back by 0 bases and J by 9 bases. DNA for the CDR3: TGTGCCAGCAGTTTATGGCTAGCGGGATCACCCCAGTACTTC. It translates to CASSLWLAGSPQYF.

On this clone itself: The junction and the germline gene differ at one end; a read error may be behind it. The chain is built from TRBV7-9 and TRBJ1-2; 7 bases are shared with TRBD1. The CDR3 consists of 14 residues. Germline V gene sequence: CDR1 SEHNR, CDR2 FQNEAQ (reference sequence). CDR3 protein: CSSRTLGQSYGYTF. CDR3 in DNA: TGTTCCAGCAGAACCCTGGGACAGAGCTATGGCTACACCTTC.

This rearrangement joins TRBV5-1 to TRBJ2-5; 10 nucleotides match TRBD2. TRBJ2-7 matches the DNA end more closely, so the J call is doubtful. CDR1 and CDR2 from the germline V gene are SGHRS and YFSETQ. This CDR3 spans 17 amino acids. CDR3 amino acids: CASRRLSAQREGSEQYF. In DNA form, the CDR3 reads TGCGCCAGCAGGAGGTTGTCAGCCCAGCGGGAGGGTTCCGAGCAGTACTTC.

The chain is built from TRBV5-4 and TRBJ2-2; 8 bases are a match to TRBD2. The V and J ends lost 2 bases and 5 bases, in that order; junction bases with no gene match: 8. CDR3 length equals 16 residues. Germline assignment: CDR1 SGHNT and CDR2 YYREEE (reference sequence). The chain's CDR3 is CASSFAAGGGTGELFF. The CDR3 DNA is TGTGCCAGCAGCTTTGCGGCGGGAGGAGGTACCGGGGAGCTGTTTTTT. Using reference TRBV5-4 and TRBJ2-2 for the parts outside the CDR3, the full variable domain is ETGVTQSPTHLIKTRGQQVTLRCSSQSGHNTVSWYQQALGQGPQFIFQYYREEENGRGNFPPRFSGLQFPNYSSELNVNALELDDSALYLCASSFAAGGGTGELFFGEGSRLTVL.

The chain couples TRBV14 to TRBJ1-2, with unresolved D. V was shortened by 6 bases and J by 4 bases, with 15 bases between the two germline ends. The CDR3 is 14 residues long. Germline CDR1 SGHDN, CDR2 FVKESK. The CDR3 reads CASSLGSPLYGYTF. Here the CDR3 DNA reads TGTGCCAGCAGTCTGGGGAGTCCCCTCTATGGCTACACCTTC.

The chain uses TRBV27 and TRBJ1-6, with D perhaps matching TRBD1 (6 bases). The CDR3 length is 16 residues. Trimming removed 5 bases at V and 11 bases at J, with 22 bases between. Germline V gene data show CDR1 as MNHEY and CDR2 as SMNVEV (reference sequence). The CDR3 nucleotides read TGTGCCAGCAGTATAGGGGGGGGCTCGTTCGTTACACCCCTCCACTTT. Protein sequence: CASSIGGGSFVTPLHF.

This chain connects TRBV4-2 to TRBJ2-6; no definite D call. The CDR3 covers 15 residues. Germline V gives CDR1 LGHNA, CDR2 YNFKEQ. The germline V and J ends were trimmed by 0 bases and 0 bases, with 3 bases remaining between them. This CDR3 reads CASSQDNSGANVLTF. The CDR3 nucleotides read TGTGCCAGCAGCCAAGACAACTCTGGGGCCAACGTCCTGACTTTC.

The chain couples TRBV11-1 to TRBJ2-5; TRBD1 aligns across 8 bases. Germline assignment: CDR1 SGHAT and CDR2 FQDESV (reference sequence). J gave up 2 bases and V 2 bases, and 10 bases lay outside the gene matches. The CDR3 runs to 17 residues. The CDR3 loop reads CASSLIRTGHKQETQYF. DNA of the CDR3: TGTGCCAGCAGCTTAATCCGGACAGGGCATAAGCAAGAGACCCAGTACTTC.

The CDR3 DNA reads TGTGCCAGCCAGCCGGGGGGGGACGAGACCCAGTACTTC. This translates into CASQPGGDETQYF. The gene calls are TRBV28 and TRBJ2-5; 8 nucleotides line up with TRBD2. This CDR3 is built from 13 residues. Losses at the gene ends were 8 bases for V and 5 bases for J; bases not matched to a gene: 7. CDR1 is MDHEN, CDR2 SYDVKM, per germline.

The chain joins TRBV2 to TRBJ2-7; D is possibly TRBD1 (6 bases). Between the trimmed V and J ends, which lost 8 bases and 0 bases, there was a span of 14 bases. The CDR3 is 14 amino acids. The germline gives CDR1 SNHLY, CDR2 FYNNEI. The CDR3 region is CASVKEDSSYEQYF. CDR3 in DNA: TGTGCCAGCGTTAAGGAGGACAGCTCCTACGAGCAGTACTTC.

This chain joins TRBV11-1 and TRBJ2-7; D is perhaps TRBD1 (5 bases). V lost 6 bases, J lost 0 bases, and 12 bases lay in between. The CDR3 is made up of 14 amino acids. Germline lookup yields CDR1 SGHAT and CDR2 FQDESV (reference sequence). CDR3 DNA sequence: TGTGCCAGCAGACGAGACAGAGCCTCCTACGAGCAGTACTTC. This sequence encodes CASRRDRASYEQYF.

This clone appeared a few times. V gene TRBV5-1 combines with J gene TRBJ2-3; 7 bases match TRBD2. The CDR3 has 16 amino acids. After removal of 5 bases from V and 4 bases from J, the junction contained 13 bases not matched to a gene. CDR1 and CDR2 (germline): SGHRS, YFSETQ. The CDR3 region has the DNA TGCGCCAGCAGTCCCACGCTCGGCGGGGGAGCAGATACGCAGTATTTT. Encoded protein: CASSPTLGGGADTQYF.

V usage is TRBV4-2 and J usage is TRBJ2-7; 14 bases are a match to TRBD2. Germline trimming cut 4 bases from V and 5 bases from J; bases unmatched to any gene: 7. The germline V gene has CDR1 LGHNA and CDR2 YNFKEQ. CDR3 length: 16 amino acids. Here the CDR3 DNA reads TGTGCCAGCAGCCCACGACTAGCGGGAGGGCCCGACGAGCAGTACTTC. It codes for CASSPRLAGGPDEQYF.

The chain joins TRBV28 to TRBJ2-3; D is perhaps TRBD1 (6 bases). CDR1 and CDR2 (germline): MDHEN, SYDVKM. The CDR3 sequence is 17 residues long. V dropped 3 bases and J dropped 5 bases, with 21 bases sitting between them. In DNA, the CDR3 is TGTGCCAGCAGTTTTTTCCCCCGGGTAGCCAGGGGAGATACGCAGTATTTT. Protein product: CASSFFPRVARGDTQYF.

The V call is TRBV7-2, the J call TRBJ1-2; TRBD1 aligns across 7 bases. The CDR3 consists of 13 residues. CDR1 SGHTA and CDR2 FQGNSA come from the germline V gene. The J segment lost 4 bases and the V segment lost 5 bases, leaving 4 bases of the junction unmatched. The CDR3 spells CASSGRGLYGYTF. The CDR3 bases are TGTGCCAGCAGCGGAAGGGGGCTCTATGGCTACACCTTC. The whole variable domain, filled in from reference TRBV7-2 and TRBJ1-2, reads GAGVSQSPSNKVTEKGKDVELRCDPISGHTALYWYRQSLGQGLEFLIYFQGNSAPDKSGLPSDRFSAERTGGSVSTLTIQRTQQEDSAVYLCASSGRGLYGYTFGSGTRLTVV.

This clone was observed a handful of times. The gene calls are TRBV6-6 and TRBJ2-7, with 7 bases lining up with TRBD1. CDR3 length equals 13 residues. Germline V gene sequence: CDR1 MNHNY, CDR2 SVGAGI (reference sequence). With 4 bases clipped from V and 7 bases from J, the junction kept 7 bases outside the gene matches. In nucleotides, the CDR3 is TGTGCCAGCAGTTTTCTACAGGGGAATGAGCAGTACTTC. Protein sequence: CASSFLQGNEQYF.

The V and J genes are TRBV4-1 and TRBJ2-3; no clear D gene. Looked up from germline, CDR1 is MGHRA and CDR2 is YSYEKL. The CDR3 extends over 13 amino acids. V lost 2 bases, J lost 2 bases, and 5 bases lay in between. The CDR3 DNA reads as TGCGCCAGCAGCCAACCCAACACAGATACGCAGTATTTT. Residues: CASSQPNTDTQYF.

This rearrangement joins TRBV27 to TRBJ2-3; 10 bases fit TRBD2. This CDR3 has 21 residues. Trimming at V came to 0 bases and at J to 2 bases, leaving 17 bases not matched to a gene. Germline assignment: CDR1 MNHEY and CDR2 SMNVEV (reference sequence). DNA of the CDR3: TGTGCCAGCAGTTTATCGTCTCCCTCGACTAGCGGGTTCGAATACACAGATACGCAGTATTTT. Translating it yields CASSLSSPSTSGFEYTDTQYF.